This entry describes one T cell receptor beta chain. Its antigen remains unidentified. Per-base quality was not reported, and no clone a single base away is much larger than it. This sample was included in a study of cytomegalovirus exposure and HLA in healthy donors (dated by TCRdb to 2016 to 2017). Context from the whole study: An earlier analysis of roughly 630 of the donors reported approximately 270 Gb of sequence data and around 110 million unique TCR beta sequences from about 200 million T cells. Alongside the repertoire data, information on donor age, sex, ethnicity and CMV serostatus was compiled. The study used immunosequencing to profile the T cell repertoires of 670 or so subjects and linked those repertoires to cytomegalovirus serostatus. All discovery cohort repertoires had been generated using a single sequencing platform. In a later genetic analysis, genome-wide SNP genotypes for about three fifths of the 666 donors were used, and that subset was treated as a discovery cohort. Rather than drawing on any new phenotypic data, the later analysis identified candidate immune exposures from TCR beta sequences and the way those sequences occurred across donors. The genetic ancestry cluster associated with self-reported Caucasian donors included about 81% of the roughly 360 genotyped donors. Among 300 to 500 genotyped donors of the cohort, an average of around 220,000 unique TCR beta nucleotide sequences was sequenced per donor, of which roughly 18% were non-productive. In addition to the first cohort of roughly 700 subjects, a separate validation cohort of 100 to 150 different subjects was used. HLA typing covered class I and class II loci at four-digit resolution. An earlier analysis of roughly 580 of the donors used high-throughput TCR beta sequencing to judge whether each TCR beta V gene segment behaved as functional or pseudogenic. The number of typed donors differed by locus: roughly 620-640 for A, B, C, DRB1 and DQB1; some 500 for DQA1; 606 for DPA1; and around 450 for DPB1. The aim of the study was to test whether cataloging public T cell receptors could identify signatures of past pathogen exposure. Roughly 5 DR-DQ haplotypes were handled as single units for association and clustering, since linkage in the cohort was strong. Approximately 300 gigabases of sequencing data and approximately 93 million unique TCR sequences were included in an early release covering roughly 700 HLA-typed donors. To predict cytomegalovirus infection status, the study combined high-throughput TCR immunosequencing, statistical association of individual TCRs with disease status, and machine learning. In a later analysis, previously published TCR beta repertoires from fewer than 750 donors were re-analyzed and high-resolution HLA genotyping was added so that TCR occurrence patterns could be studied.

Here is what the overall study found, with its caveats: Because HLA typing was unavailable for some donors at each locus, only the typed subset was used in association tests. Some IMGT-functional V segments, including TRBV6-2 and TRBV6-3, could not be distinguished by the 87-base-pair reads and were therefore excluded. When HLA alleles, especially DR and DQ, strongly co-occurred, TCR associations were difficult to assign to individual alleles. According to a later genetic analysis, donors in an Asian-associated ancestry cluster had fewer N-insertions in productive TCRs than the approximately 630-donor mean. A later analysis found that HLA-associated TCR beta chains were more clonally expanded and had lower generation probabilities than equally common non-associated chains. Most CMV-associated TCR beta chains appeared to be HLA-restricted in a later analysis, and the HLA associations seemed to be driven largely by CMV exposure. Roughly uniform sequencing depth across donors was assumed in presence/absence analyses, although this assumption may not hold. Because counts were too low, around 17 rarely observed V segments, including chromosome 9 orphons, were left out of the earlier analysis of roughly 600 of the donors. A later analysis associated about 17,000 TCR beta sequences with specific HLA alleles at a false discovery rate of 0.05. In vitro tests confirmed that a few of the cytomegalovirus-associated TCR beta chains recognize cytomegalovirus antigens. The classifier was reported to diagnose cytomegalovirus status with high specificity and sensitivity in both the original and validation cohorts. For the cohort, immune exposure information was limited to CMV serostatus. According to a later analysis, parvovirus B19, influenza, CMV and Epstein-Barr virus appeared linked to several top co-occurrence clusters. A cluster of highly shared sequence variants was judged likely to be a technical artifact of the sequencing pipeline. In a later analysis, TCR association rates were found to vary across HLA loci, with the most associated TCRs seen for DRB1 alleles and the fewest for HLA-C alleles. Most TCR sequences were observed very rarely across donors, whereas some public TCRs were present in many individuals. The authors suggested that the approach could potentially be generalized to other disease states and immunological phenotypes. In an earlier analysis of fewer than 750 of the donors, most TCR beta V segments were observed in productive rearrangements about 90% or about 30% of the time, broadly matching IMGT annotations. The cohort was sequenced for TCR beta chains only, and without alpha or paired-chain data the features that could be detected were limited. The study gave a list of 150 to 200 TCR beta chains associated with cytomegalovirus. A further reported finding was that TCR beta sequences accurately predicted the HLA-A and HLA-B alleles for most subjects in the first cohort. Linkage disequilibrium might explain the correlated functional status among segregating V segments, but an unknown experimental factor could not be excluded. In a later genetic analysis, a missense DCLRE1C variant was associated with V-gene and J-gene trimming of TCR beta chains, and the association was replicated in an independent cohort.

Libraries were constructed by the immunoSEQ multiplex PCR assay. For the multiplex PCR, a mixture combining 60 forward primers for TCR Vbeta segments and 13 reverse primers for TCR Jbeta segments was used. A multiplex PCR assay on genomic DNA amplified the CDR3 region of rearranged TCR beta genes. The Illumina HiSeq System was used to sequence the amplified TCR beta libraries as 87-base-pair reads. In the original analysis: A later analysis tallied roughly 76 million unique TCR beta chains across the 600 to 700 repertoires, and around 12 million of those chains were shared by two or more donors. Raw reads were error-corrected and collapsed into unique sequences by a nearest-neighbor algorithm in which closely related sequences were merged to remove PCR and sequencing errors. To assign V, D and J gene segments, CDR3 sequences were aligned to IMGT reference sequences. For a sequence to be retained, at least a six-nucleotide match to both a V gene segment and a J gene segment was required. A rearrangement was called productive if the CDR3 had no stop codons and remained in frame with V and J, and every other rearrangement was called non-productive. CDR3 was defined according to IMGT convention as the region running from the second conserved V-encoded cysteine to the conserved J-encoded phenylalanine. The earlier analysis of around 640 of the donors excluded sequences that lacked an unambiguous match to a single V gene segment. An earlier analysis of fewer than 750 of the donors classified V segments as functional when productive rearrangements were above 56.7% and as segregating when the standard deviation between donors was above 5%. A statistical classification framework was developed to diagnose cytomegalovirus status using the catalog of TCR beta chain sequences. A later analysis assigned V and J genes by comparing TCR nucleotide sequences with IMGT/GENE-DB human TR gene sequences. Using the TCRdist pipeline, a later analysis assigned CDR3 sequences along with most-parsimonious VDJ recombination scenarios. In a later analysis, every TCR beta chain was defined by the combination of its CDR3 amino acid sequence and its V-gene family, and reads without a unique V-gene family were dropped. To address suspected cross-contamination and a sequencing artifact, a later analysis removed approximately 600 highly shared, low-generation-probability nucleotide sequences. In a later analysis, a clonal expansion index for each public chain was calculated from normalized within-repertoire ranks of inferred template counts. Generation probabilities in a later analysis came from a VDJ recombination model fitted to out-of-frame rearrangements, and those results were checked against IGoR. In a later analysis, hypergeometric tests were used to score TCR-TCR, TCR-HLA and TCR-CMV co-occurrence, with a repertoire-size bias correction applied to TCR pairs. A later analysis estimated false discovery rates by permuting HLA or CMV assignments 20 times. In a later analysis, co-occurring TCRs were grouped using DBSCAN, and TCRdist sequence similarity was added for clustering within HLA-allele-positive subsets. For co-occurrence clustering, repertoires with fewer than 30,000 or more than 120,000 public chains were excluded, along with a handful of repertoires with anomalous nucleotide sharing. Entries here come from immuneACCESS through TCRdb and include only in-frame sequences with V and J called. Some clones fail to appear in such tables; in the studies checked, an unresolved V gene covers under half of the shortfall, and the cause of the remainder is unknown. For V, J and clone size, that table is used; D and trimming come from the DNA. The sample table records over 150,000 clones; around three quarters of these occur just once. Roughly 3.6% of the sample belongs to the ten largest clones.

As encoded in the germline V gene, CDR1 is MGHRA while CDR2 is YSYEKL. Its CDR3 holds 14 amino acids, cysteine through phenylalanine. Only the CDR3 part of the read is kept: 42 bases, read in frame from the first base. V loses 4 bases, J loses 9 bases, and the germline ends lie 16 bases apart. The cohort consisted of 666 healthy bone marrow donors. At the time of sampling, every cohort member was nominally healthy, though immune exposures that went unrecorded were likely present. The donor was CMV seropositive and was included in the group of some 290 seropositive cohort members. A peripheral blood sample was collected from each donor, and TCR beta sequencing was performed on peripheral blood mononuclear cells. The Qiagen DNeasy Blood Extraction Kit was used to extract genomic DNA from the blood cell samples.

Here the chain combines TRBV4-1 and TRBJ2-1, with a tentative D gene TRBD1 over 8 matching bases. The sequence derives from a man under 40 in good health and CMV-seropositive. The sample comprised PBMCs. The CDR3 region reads CASSPPDREGEQFF. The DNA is TGCGCCAGCAGCCCCCCGGACAGGGAGGGTGAGCAGTTCTTC.